The 28 T cell receptor beta chains in this list originate from one sample, sequenced in a study of CD4 T cells in relation to SARS-CoV-2 and coronaviruses (dated by TCRdb to about 2021). Antigens of these TCRs are unknown. CD4+ T cells from unexposed donors were collected before the COVID-19 pandemic (2011-2018). Following 10 days of culture, the EasySep CD4+ T cell isolation kit was used to isolate CD4+ T cells. The library relied on the immunoSEQ multiplex PCR assay. TCRdb carries this immuneACCESS record with in-frame sequences only. Its versions omit some clonotypes, under half of them owing to an unresolved V gene in the studies checked, with the rest unexplained. This sample comprises about 18,000 clones, roughly 77% of them detected only once. The biggest ten clones account for 27% of the sample. The specimen was CD4+ T cells from PBMCs, cultured in vitro. These receptor sequences come from a human donor in good health.

J is TRBJ1-1 and V is TRBV19; maybe TRBD1 (5 bases). Trimming left V 8 bases short and J 4 bases short, with 11 bases between. The germline gives CDR1 LNHDA, CDR2 SQIVND (reference sequence). CDR3 length equals 12 residues. Here the CDR3 DNA reads TGTGCCAGTCTTTCCAGGGTCACTGAAGCTTTCTTT. Encoded protein: CASLSRVTEAFF.

The genes are TRBV6-1 and TRBJ1-4, with 7 bases aligning to TRBD1. The germline V gene has CDR1 MNHNS and CDR2 SASEGT. CDR3 length: 15 residues. J was trimmed by 3 bases and V by 2 bases; bases with no gene match: 3. CDR3 bases: TGTGCCAGCAGTGAATGGACAGGTTCTAATGAAAAACTGTTTTTT. This codes for CASSEWTGSNEKLFF.

V and J are TRBV2 and TRBJ2-5; maybe TRBD1 (6 bases). V gave up 4 bases and J gave up 4 bases, with 10 bases separating them. Per the germline V gene, CDR1 is SNHLY and CDR2 is FYNNEI. The CDR3 extends over 13 amino acids. The chain's CDR3 is CASSGSRGETQYF. The CDR3 coding sequence is TGTGCCAGCAGTGGGAGCAGGGGAGAGACCCAGTACTTC. The full variable domain, with the rest looked up from reference TRBV2 and TRBJ2-5, is EPEVTQTPSHQVTQMGQEVILRCVPISNHLYFYWYRQILGQKVEFLVSFYNNEISEKSEIFDDQFSVERPDGSNFTLKIRSTKLEDSAMYFCASSGSRGETQYFGPGTRLLVL.

This clone was recorded once. The chain uses TRBV6-5 and TRBJ2-7; D gene ambiguous. The CDR3 is made up of 15 amino acids. Germline CDR1 MNHEY, CDR2 SVGAGI. Trimming pared 2 bases from V and 2 bases from J, leaving 13 bases between. CDR3 bases: TGTGCCAGCAGTTACGGATCCCCGGAGACCTACGAGCAGTACTTC. This gives the protein CASSYGSPETYEQYF.

The V call is TRBV5-6, the J call TRBJ2-7; possible D gene TRBD1, 6 bases. V was trimmed by 4 bases and J by 4 bases, leaving 15 bases between them. The CDR3 loop spans 14 amino acids. Germline V gene data show CDR1 as SGHDT and CDR2 as YYEEEE. CDR3 amino acids: CASSGGPGAYEQYF. CDR3 nucleotides: TGTGCCAGCAGCGGGGGCCCGGGTGCGTACGAGCAGTACTTC.

This chain joins TRBV24-1 and TRBJ2-1, with 7 nucleotides matching TRBD2. This CDR3 contains 16 residues. From germline, CDR1 is KGHDR and CDR2 SFDVKD. J was trimmed by 0 bases and V by 2 bases; bases with no gene match: 3. The CDR3 protein is CATSDSSGISYNEQFF. The CDR3 DNA reads TGTGCCACCAGTGATTCCAGCGGGATCTCCTACAATGAGCAGTTCTTC.

The CDR3 DNA sequence: TGTGCCAGCAGCTTAGATATAGGACCGCCCGGGGCGACCCAGTACTTC. Its translation is CASSLDIGPPGATQYF. The genes are TRBV11-2 and TRBJ2-5, with D perhaps assigned TRBD1 or TRBD2 (5 bases each). CDR1 is SGHAT and CDR2 is FQNNGV in the germline V gene. The CDR3 runs to 16 residues. V lost 0 bases, J lost 7 bases, and 18 bases lay in between.

The chain uses TRBV4-1 and TRBJ2-7, with D possibly TRBD1 on 6 matching bases. The germline gives CDR1 MGHRA, CDR2 YSYEKL. V was shortened by 2 bases and J by 2 bases, with 10 bases between the two germline ends. The CDR3 covers 14 residues. The CDR3 nucleotides read TGCGCCAGCAGCCAAAGAGGGGGAACCTACGAGCAGTACTTC. This encodes CASSQRGGTYEQYF.

The chain is built from TRBV30 and TRBJ1-3; D unclear. Trimming took 1 base from V and 3 from J, leaving 10 bases between them. The V gene's germline CDR1 is GTSNPN and CDR2 SVGIG (reference sequence). The CDR3 is made up of 14 amino acids. The CDR3 spells CAWSGTQLGNTIYF. Here the CDR3 DNA reads TGTGCCTGGAGTGGGACCCAACTTGGAAACACCATATATTTT.

This rearrangement joins TRBV14 to TRBJ1-1, with a possible D match to TRBD1 (6 bases). The V end lost 4 bases, the J end lost 1 base, and 10 bases lay between the germline ends. Germline CDR1 reads SGHDN; CDR2 reads FVKESK. The CDR3 has 14 amino acids. CDR3 DNA sequence: TGTGCCAGCAGCCGCAGAGGGGGGAACACTGAAGCTTTCTTT. It encodes CASSRRGGNTEAFF.

The chain couples TRBV7-2 to TRBJ1-6; no reliable D call. Trimming removed 3 bases at V and 9 bases at J, with 6 bases between. CDR1 is SGHTA, CDR2 FQGNSA, per germline. There are 12 residues in the CDR3. CDR3 bases: TGTGCCAGCAGCTTCCTGGGTTCACCCCTCCACTTT. Protein: CASSFLGSPLHF.

This chain joins TRBV24-1 and TRBJ2-7; 10 nucleotides match TRBD2. This CDR3 comprises 18 residues. In germline, CDR1 is KGHDR, CDR2 SFDVKD. V lost 4 bases and J lost 1; bases outside the gene matches: 12. CDR3 amino acids: CATSDHPSGSGGSYEQYF. Written as DNA, the CDR3 is TGTGCCACCAGTGACCACCCTAGCGGGAGTGGAGGTTCCTACGAGCAGTACTTC.

This chain uses TRBV9 with TRBJ1-6; 12 bases match TRBD1. V dropped 2 bases and J dropped 7; count of bases not matched to a gene: 1. Germline V CDR1 and CDR2: SGDLS, YYNGEE. The length of the CDR3 is 15 residues. This chain's CDR3 is CASSVGTGGNSPLHF. CDR3 nucleotides: TGTGCCAGCAGCGTCGGGACAGGGGGCAATTCACCCCTCCACTTT.

The chain recombines TRBV6-5 with TRBJ1-2; unclear D gene. The CDR3 is made up of 14 amino acids. V was shortened by 6 bases and J by 8 bases, with 19 bases between the two germline ends. The germline V gene encodes CDR1 MNHEY and CDR2 SVGAGI. The CDR3 is CASRLVTAFLGYTF. CDR3 sequence (DNA): TGTGCCAGCAGGCTAGTGACTGCTTTCTTGGGCTACACCTTC.

The V gene is TRBV29-1, the J gene TRBJ2-5; D unclear. With 4 bases removed from V and 1 base from J, the gap between germline ends came to 7 bases. Per germline, CDR1 SQVTM and CDR2 ANQGSEA. The CDR3 is 12 residues long. As DNA, the CDR3 is TGCAGCGTTGTTGTGAGCCAAGAGACCCAGTACTTC. Translation gives CSVVVSQETQYF.

V is TRBV4-2 and J is TRBJ2-1; D unresolved. In germline, CDR1 is LGHNA, CDR2 YNFKEQ. The CDR3 spans 16 residues. Between the trimmed V and J ends, which lost 0 bases and 0 bases, there was a span of 9 bases. CDR3 region: CASSQDAVSSYNEQFF. The CDR3 bases are TGTGCCAGCAGCCAAGACGCGGTCAGCTCCTACAATGAGCAGTTCTTC.

The V and J genes are TRBV2 and TRBJ2-7; 8 bases agree with TRBD1. The CDR3 is made up of 12 amino acids. V was pared by 6 bases and J by 6 bases, with 4 bases of the junction left unmatched. Germline V lookup: CDR1 SNHLY, CDR2 FYNNEI. In DNA form, the CDR3 reads TGTGCCAGCAGGGCTACAGGGGGCGAGCAGTACTTC. This sequence encodes CASRATGGEQYF.

The rearrangement links TRBV2 to TRBJ2-2; D unclear. The CDR3 totals 15 residues. V gave up 7 bases and J gave up 5 bases, with 17 bases separating them. The germline V gene has CDR1 SNHLY and CDR2 FYNNEI. The CDR3 nucleotides are TGTGCCAGCATACCCTCCCGACAAGCTACCGGGGAGCTGTTTTTT. It encodes CASIPSRQATGELFF.

The CDR3 DNA reads TGTGCCAGTAGTATAGTTTTTTCGGAGGAGCAGTACTTC. Protein sequence: CASSIVFSEEQYF. The chain carries TRBV19 and TRBJ2-7; no clear D. This CDR3 region has 13 residues. Germline V lookup: CDR1 LNHDA, CDR2 SQIVND (reference sequence). The V end lost 1 base, the J end lost 7 bases, and 11 bases lay between the germline ends.

The chain combines TRBV18 with TRBJ1-3; 7 nucleotides match TRBD1. J was trimmed by 0 bases and V by 0 bases; bases with no gene match: 5. The CDR3 has 17 amino acids. Germline assignment: CDR1 KGHSH and CDR2 LQKENI. The DNA of the CDR3 is TGTGCCAGCTCACCACCGAGAGGGGGCACCTCTGGAAACACCATATATTTT. Protein: CASSPPRGGTSGNTIYF.

This clone has just a few counts. The V and J genes are TRBV7-9 and TRBJ2-3; D may be TRBD1 (5 bases). V lost 4 bases, J lost 0 bases, and 8 bases lay in between. The CDR3 runs to 14 residues. CDR1 and CDR2 from the germline V gene are SEHNR and FQNEAQ (reference sequence). The chain's CDR3 is CASSSRVSTDTQYF. DNA for the CDR3: TGTGCCAGCAGCTCCAGGGTGAGCACAGATACGCAGTATTTT. The variable domain in full, with the rest retrieved from reference TRBV7-9 and TRBJ2-3, is DTGVSQNPRHKITKRGQNVTFRCDPISEHNRLYWYRQTLGQGPEFLTYFQNEAQLEKSRLLSDRFSAERPKGSFSTLEIQRTEQGDSAMYLCASSSRVSTDTQYFGPGTRLTVL.

CDR3: CASSQEAGRQYF. CDR3 DNA sequence: TGTGCCAGCAGCCAAGAGGCTGGCAGGCAGTACTTC. V gene TRBV14 combines with J gene TRBJ2-7; the D is unclear. V lost 0 bases and J 9 bases, leaving 9 bases between the germline ends. Per germline, CDR1 SGHDN and CDR2 FVKESK. There are 12 residues in the CDR3.

The V gene is TRBV6-2 or TRBV6-3, the J gene TRBJ2-7; 11 nucleotides line up with TRBD2. Losses at the gene ends were 0 bases for V and 5 bases for J; bases not matched to a gene: 3. Germline CDR1 is MNHEY and CDR2 is SVGEGT. There are 15 residues in the CDR3. CDR3 amino acids: CASSYSLAGGNEQYF. The CDR3 bases are TGTGCCAGCAGTTACTCCCTAGCGGGAGGAAACGAGCAGTACTTC.

The rearrangement links TRBV4-2 to TRBJ1-1, with D hard to call. The CDR3 contains 15 residues. The germline V gene encodes CDR1 LGHNA and CDR2 YNFKEQ. Trimming removed 0 bases from V and 0 bases from J, with 8 bases in between. CDR3 protein: CASSQESVMNTEAFF. The CDR3 DNA is TGTGCCAGCAGCCAAGAATCTGTCATGAACACTGAAGCTTTCTTT.

The chain combines TRBV12-3 or TRBV12-4 with TRBJ2-4; D is perhaps TRBD2 (5 bases). The CDR3 contains 12 residues. V lost 6 bases, J lost 8 bases, and 11 bases lay in between. CDR3 amino acids: CASSWTRDIQYF. As DNA, the CDR3 is TGTGCCAGCAGCTGGACTCGGGACATTCAGTACTTC.

The chain joins TRBV18 to TRBJ2-7; 10 nucleotides align to TRBD2. Germline-derived CDR1 and CDR2 are KGHSH and LQKENI. Losses at the gene ends were 2 bases for V and 3 bases for J; bases not matched to a gene: 4. This CDR3 is 15 amino acids long. The CDR3, as DNA: TGTGCCAGCTCACCAGGGAGCGGGAGGGTCTACGAGCAGTACTTC. It translates to CASSPGSGRVYEQYF.

The count of this clone is one. The chain carries TRBV4-2 and TRBJ1-2; 9 nucleotides agree with TRBD1. CDR1 LGHNA and CDR2 YNFKEQ come from the germline V gene. CDR3 length: 14 residues. The V and J ends lost 4 bases and 7 bases, in that order; junction bases with no gene match: 7. Written as DNA, the CDR3 is TGTGCCAGCAGCCCCCGGACAGGGGAGGGTGGCTACACCTTC. The encoded protein is CASSPRTGEGGYTF.

The rearrangement links TRBV5-1 to TRBJ1-5; a possible D gene is TRBD1 (5 bases). Trimming removed 0 bases at V and 3 bases at J, with 10 bases between. This CDR3 has 15 amino acids. In germline, CDR1 is SGHRS, CDR2 YFSETQ. This CDR3 is CASSLGDSPNQPQHF. CDR3 nucleotides: TGCGCCAGCAGCTTGGGTGACAGCCCCAATCAGCCCCAGCATTTT.